This paragraph covers one T cell receptor (beta chain) sequence. The V gene lost 4 bases and the J gene lost 6 bases, with 19 bases spanning the gap. The CDR3 loop spans 15 amino acids. CDR1 KGHSH and CDR2 LQKENI come from the germline V gene. Noted time point: patch test 3, about 24 weeks after DPC sensitization. Treatment noted: therapeutic diphenylcyclopropenone sensitization with weekly scalp DPC. Blood sampling preceded each patch test application. It was from unfractionated whole blood that total RNA was extracted. In TCRdb, the RACE reads were re-called with MiXCR into one record per CDR3 protein. The table shows more than 150,000 distinct CDR3 sequences, with roughly a quarter occurring only once. This sample was taken from a study of human T cells and chemical hapten exposure. In the study overall: Patch tests put 0.01% DPC on the upper back, read at 6 days. Recorded diagnoses among the mostly female patients were alopecia areata, totalis or universalis.

This sequence was found in a woman aged 40-49 years with alopecia areata. Some clones in this sample may be carry-over from other donors' samples. The V call is TRBV18, the J call TRBJ2-7; D call uncertain. The sample consisted of whole blood, taken in connection with sensitization to the hapten diphenylcyclopropenone (DPC). Written as DNA, the CDR3 is TGTGCCAGCTCACTCGACCGGGCGCTCGACGGCGAGCAGTACTTC. It yields the protein CASSLDRALDGEQYF.